This TCR beta chain comes out of a study of blood T cell repertoires in COVID-19. At the level of the study: PBMCs, B-cell-depleted T cells, or T cells were the source of the cDNA or gDNA that made up the material.

V was clipped by 4 bases and J by 8 bases, with 14 bases between them. This CDR3 comprises 13 residues. CDR1 is GTSNPN, CDR2 SVGIG, per germline (reference sequence). In the authors' methods: Amplification with reference gene primers provided the estimates of nucleated cell counts. Using immunoSEQ multiplex PCR, the repertoire was profiled, and TCRdb retains in-frame clones only, with some absent. V, J and clone size derive from that table, while D and trimming were established from the DNA sequence. This sample has approximately 210,000 clones; roughly nine tenths occur once, and the top ten carry less than 0.75%.

This TCR was sampled from a man aged 40-50 years with acute or convalescent COVID-19. Material: peripheral blood. The chain joins TRBV30 to TRBJ1-4; no firm D call. CDR3 bases: TGTGCCTGGAATTCGGGTTTATCGGAAAAACTGTTTTTT. Translation: CAWNSGLSEKLFF.